This TCR beta chain stems from a study of T cell responses to AZD1222 COVID-19 vaccine. This CDR3 has 15 amino acids. Per germline, CDR1 MNHEY and CDR2 SVGEGT. V gave up 6 bases and J gave up 6 bases; unmatched junction bases: 6. The assay was immunoSEQ multiplex PCR, and TCRdb's table has in-frame clones only and misses some. This repertoire shows roughly 160,000 clones, around nine tenths found once; its top ten account for over 4.5%. Points from the study as a whole: No day 14 peak samples; only post-peak repertoires were characterized. Among spike-specific TCRs, nearly half reportedly target unmutated variant regions. Donors were chiefly white British, with a greater number of females, and clonal diversity was perhaps underestimated. Receipt of two AZD1222 doses was followed by a rise in Spike-specific TCR breadth and depth.

Comments on this clone: Its antigen remains unidentified.

The sequence was obtained from an adult in good health. The sequencing here drew on peripheral blood, taken on day 0 of AZD1222 vaccination. The chain employs TRBV6-2 or TRBV6-3 and TRBJ2-7; 15 nucleotides match TRBD2. CDR3: CASSSRTSGRAEQYF. Here the CDR3 DNA reads TGTGCCAGCAGCTCTCGGACTAGCGGGAGGGCCGAGCAGTACTTC.